This passage covers 9 T cell receptor beta chains from one sample sequenced in a study of OX40 agonist ivuxolimab in advanced cancers. Sequencing used immunoSEQ multiplex PCR; TCRdb keeps in-frame clones, though not all of them. The sample yields 90,000 to 100,000 clones, about four fifths seen once. Specimen: CD4+ or CD8+ T cells sorted from blood, collected in a trial of the OX40 agonist ivuxolimab. Receptor source: an adult with an advanced solid tumor such as melanoma, head and neck, liver or kidney cancer.

The sample holds one count of this clone. V gene TRBV28 combines with J gene TRBJ2-2; 7 bases are shared with TRBD2. V was clipped by 6 bases and J by 4 bases; unmatched bases: 5. CDR1 MDHEN and CDR2 SYDVKM come from the germline V gene. This CDR3 has 14 residues. The CDR3 loop is CASRGGSFTGELFF. CDR3 DNA: TGTGCCAGCAGGGGCGGGAGTTTCACCGGGGAGCTGTTTTTT.

The gene calls are TRBV7-8 and TRBJ1-1, with D unresolved. Germline loops: CDR1 SGHVS, CDR2 FQNEAQ. V was shortened by 2 bases and J by 0 bases, with 13 bases between the two germline ends. This CDR3 is built from 16 residues. The CDR3 coding sequence is TGTGCCAGCAGCTTAACAACCTTTGTTATGAACACTGAAGCTTTCTTT. Translated, it gives CASSLTTFVMNTEAFF.

The chain combines TRBV5-4 with TRBJ1-2; tentatively, D is TRBD1 (6 bases). There are 13 residues in the CDR3. Germline values: CDR1 SGHNT, CDR2 YYREEE (reference sequence). Trimming removed 4 bases at V and 6 bases at J, with 13 bases between. CDR3 in DNA: TGTGCCAGCAGCACCGGGACATTGGATGGCTACACCTTC. Its translation: CASSTGTLDGYTF. Full variable domain (rest looked up from reference TRBV5-4 and TRBJ1-2): ETGVTQSPTHLIKTRGQQVTLRCSSQSGHNTVSWYQQALGQGPQFIFQYYREEENGRGNFPPRFSGLQFPNYSSELNVNALELDDSALYLCASSTGTLDGYTFGSGTRLTVV.

In this sample, this clone turned up a few times. The V call is TRBV2, the J call TRBJ1-5; 8 bases are a match to TRBD1. Germline V lookup: CDR1 SNHLY, CDR2 FYNNEI. There are 15 residues in the CDR3. Losses at the gene ends were 6 bases for V and 0 bases for J; bases not matched to a gene: 4. The CDR3 DNA is TGTGCCAGCAGGGGGGACAGGTATAGCAATCAGCCCCAGCATTTT. Its translation is CASRGDRYSNQPQHF. The complete variable domain, with remaining parts taken from reference TRBV2 and TRBJ1-5, reads EPEVTQTPSHQVTQMGQEVILRCVPISNHLYFYWYRQILGQKVEFLVSFYNNEISEKSEIFDDQFSVERPDGSNFTLKIRSTKLEDSAMYFCASRGDRYSNQPQHFGDGTRLSIL.

J is TRBJ2-2 and V is TRBV7-3; 8 positions agree with TRBD2. This CDR3 has 15 amino acids. Germline V gives CDR1 SGHTA, CDR2 FQGTGA. With 10 bases clipped from V and 7 bases from J, the junction kept 14 bases outside the gene matches. CDR3 DNA: TGTGCCACCTCTCGAGCGGGAGACGTAGGCGGGGAGCTGTTTTTT. The encoded protein is CATSRAGDVGGELFF.

The chain couples TRBV19 to TRBJ2-7; 12 nucleotides agree with TRBD1. This CDR3 region has 15 residues. Trimming removed 4 bases from V and 5 bases from J; junction bases left unmatched: 6. Germline V CDR1 and CDR2: LNHDA, SQIVND (reference sequence). CDR3 in DNA: TGTGCCAGTAGTAACCTCGGGACAGGGGGCCACGAGCAGTACTTC. This sequence encodes CASSNLGTGGHEQYF.

The chain couples TRBV18 to TRBJ2-5, with D uncertain. The V gene lost 1 base and the J gene lost 2 bases, with 5 bases spanning the gap. CDR3 size: 13 residues. Germline V gene lookup returns CDR1 KGHSH and CDR2 LQKENI. CDR3 bases: TGTGCCAGCTCACCACAGAAGCAAGAGACCCAGTACTTC. Encoded protein: CASSPQKQETQYF.

The chain links TRBV5-1 to TRBJ2-1; possibly TRBD2 for D (6 bases). V was trimmed by 4 bases and J by 6 bases, leaving 17 bases between them. From germline, CDR1 is SGHRS and CDR2 YFSETQ. CDR3 size: 15 residues. CDR3 DNA sequence: TGCGCCAGCAGCGGGGGGAGTACGCCCTCCAATGAGCAGTTCTTC. Encoded protein: CASSGGSTPSNEQFF.

The CDR3 nucleotides read TGTGCCAGCAGGAACAGGGGTGGCAACTATGGCTACACCTTC. Translating it yields CASRNRGGNYGYTF. This chain uses TRBV5-8 with TRBJ1-2, with 7 bases identical to TRBD1. In germline, CDR1 is SGHTS, CDR2 YDEGEE. The trim removed 5 bases at V and 2 bases at J, leaving 6 bases unmatched. The CDR3 sequence is 14 residues long.